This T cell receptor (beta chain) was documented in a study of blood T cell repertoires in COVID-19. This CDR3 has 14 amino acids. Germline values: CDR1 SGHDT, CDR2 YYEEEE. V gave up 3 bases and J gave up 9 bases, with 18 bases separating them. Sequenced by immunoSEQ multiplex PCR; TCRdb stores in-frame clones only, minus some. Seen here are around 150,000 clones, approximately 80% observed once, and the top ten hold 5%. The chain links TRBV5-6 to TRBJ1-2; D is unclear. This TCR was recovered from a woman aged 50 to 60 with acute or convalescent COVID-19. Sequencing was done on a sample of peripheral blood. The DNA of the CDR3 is TGTGCCAGCAGCTCCATAGGGCAGGAGGTTAGCTACACCTTC. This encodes CASSSIGQEVSYTF.